This T cell receptor (beta chain) was recovered during a study of cytomegalovirus exposure and HLA in healthy donors. Looking at the study overall: The same platform as the approximately 640 first-cohort repertoires was used for the 90 to 150 validation repertoires, a later analysis reported.

Profiled with immunoSEQ multiplex PCR; TCRdb holds only in-frame clones, not every one. Found here are 100,000 to 150,000 clones, 80% to 90% of them singletons; the top ten hold around 1.2%. With regard to this clone: The antigen remains unidentified.

Regarding the study as a whole: Across donors, most TCRs were seen rarely, yet some public ones were widespread. There were a few CMV-associated chains whose specificity for CMV antigens was confirmed in vitro.

The CDR3 extends over 17 amino acids. Germline V gives CDR1 LNHDA, CDR2 SQIVND (reference sequence). The trim removed 5 bases at V and 2 bases at J, leaving 7 bases unmatched. The TCR sequence derives from a woman aged 18-29 years in good health and CMV-seronegative. The specimen was PBMCs. The chain recombines TRBV19 with TRBJ2-2, with 11 bases aligning to TRBD2. Here the CDR3 reads CASSPFLAGGNTGELFF. CDR3 nucleotide sequence: TGTGCCAGTAGTCCCTTTCTAGCGGGAGGAAACACCGGGGAGCTGTTTTTT.